The 21 T cell receptor beta chains given below trace back to one sample, sequenced in a study of glioma-infiltrating T cells. Using RNA template, CDR3s of TCR alpha and beta were amplified with iRepertoire arm-PCR. One entry per CDR3 protein results from TCRdb running MiXCR on the multiplex PCR reads. The data hold around 100,000 distinct CDR3 sequences, with about 30% observed a single time. The sequenced sample consisted of glioma tissue, nonneoplastic brain tissue, or PBMCs (not recorded which). Source of these receptors: a human donor with low-grade glioma or glioblastoma, undergoing nonglioma brain surgery, or in good health (not recorded which).

On this clonotype: One base away lies a much larger clone, so this may be a sequencing read error. The rearrangement links TRBV7-3 to TRBJ1-1; no reliable D call. This CDR3 comprises 12 residues. The germline CDR1 and CDR2 sequences are SGHTA and FQGTGA. The CDR3, as DNA: TGTGACAGCAGCCCGGCGGGGACTGAAGCTTTCTTT. Protein: CDSSPAGTEAFF.

There are a few counts of this clonotype. CDR3 nucleotides: TGCGCCAGCAGCCGGGGACAGGGGAATGAAAAACTGTTTTTT. Translation gives CASSRGQGNEKLFF. The chain couples TRBV4-3 to TRBJ1-4, with 10 bases that match TRBD1. The V gene's germline CDR1 is LGHNA and CDR2 YSLEER. V lost 4 bases to trimming and J lost 5 bases; unmatched junction nucleotides: 1. The CDR3 totals 14 residues.

As regards this clonotype: A much larger clonotype is one base distant, so this may be a read error. The J gene is TRBJ2-7, the V gene TRBV6-1; D is perhaps TRBD1 or TRBD2 (5 bases each). V lost 2 bases, J lost 3 bases, and 11 bases lay in between. The CDR3 covers 14 residues. CDR1 and CDR2 from the germline V gene are MNHNS and SASEGT. The CDR3 loop reads CASSEPGRGYEQYF. The DNA for the CDR3 is TGTGCCAGCAGTGAACCGGGACGGGGCTACGAGCAGTACTTC.

V is TRBV5-1 and J is TRBJ2-3; TRBD2 matches at 12 bases. Trimming cost V 2 bases and J 5 bases; bases outside gene matches: 6. This CDR3 is built from 16 residues. Germline values: CDR1 SGHRS, CDR2 YFSETQ. CDR3 nucleotide sequence: TGCGCCAGCAGCTTCCTAGCGGGGGGGACCCGAGATACGCAGTATTTT. Its protein is CASSFLAGGTRDTQYF.

This CDR3 is CSATSGGTTDTQYF. The CDR3 DNA reads as TGCAGTGCCACTAGCGGGGGTACCACAGATACGCAGTATTTT. This sequence joins TRBV20-1 and TRBJ2-3, with 11 positions matching TRBD2. CDR1 and CDR2 (germline): DFQATT, SNEGSKA (reference sequence). CDR3 size: 14 residues. Trimming at V came to 6 bases and at J to 2 bases, leaving 4 bases not matched to a gene.

This clonotype was counted at least ten times. The chain recombines TRBV20-1 with TRBJ1-1, with D possibly TRBD1 on 6 matching bases. This CDR3 region has 14 residues. Germline CDR1 and CDR2: DFQATT and SNEGSKA (reference sequence). Trimming stripped 1 base from V and 2 bases from J, with 11 bases between. CDR3 loop: CSARGTAGNTEAFF. The CDR3 DNA follows: TGCAGTGCTAGAGGGACAGCAGGAAACACTGAAGCTTTCTTT.

This clonotype was seen at least ten times. The chain links TRBV24-1 to TRBJ2-3; D is ambiguous. The CDR3 totals 12 residues. Per germline, CDR1 KGHDR and CDR2 SFDVKD. The V and J ends lost 7 bases and 2 bases respectively, with 6 bases between them. The CDR3 here is CATSSYTDTQYF. CDR3 sequence (DNA): TGTGCCACCAGCTCTTACACAGATACGCAGTATTTT.

This clonotype came up many times. The rearrangement uses TRBV28 and TRBJ1-1; D not certain. V lost 8 bases and J 1 base, leaving 8 bases between the germline ends. The CDR3 totals 12 residues. Germline CDR1 reads MDHEN; CDR2 reads SYDVKM. CDR3 coding DNA: TGTGCCAGCTTTCGGGGGAACACTGAAGCTTTCTTT. This sequence encodes CASFRGNTEAFF.

The chain is built from TRBV7-3 and TRBJ2-1, with D possibly TRBD2 on 7 matching bases. Germline V gives CDR1 SGHTA, CDR2 FQGTGA. The CDR3 is 15 amino acids. With 0 bases removed from V and 7 bases from J, the gap between germline ends came to 13 bases. CDR3 sequence (DNA): TGTGCCAGCAGCTTAACGGGGGGGCCAAGGAATGAGCAGTTCTTC. Translation: CASSLTGGPRNEQFF.

Note on this clonotype: A single base separates this from a much larger clone, so it may be a read error. CDR3 sequence: CASSPLGPKGTEDFF. For the CDR3, the DNA is TGTGCCAGCAGTCCCTTGGGTCCCAAAGGCACTGAAGATTTCTTT. The chain has TRBV28 and TRBJ1-1; D is unresolved. Germline values: CDR1 MDHEN, CDR2 SYDVKM. The CDR3 runs to 15 residues.

This clonotype was observed a handful of times. This chain joins TRBV11-2 and TRBJ1-2, with D perhaps TRBD1 (5 bases). The CDR3 has 13 residues. The V gene's germline CDR1 is SGHAT and CDR2 FQNNGV. V dropped 5 bases and J dropped 8 bases, with 15 bases sitting between them. The CDR3 DNA follows: TGTGCCAGCAGCCCGGACACCGTTGGGGGCTACACCTTC. This gives the protein CASSPDTVGGYTF.

This clonotype was counted many times. The chain joins TRBV6-2 or TRBV6-3 to TRBJ2-1; 8 nucleotides align to TRBD2. Germline values: CDR1 MNHEY, CDR2 SVGEGT. The CDR3 sequence is 14 residues long. The V and J ends lost 2 bases and 7 bases, in that order; junction bases with no gene match: 4. CDR3 DNA sequence: TGTGCCAGCAGTTACCCGGGACTAGAGAATGAGCAGTTCTTC. This encodes CASSYPGLENEQFF.

In this sample, this clonotype turned up a few times. The rearrangement links TRBV9 to TRBJ1-6, with TRBD1 as a possible D gene (6 bases). V was clipped by 3 bases and J by 7 bases, with 14 bases between them. This CDR3 region has 15 residues. Germline V gives CDR1 SGDLS, CDR2 YYNGEE. Written as DNA, the CDR3 is TGTGCCAGCAGCGCAGGGGTCCCGCGGAATTCACCCCTCCACTTT. Its translation: CASSAGVPRNSPLHF.

This clonotype was counted only a few times. This chain joins TRBV18 and TRBJ1-5; no clear D. Trimming removed 4 bases from V and 2 bases from J, with 9 bases in between. There are 14 residues in the CDR3. Looked up from germline, CDR1 is KGHSH and CDR2 is LQKENI. The CDR3 is CASSQGLGNQPQHF. In DNA, the CDR3 is TGTGCCAGCTCACAGGGTTTGGGCAATCAGCCCCAGCATTTT.

This clonotype was seen at least ten times. The chain combines TRBV6-1 with TRBJ1-1, with D unclear. CDR3 size: 16 residues. Germline values: CDR1 MNHNS, CDR2 SASEGT. Trimming stripped 6 bases from V and 1 base from J, with 18 bases between. CDR3 coding DNA: TGTGCCAGCAGCCTCCGAGCCAACAGACCGAACACTGAAGCTTTCTTT. It is translated as CASSLRANRPNTEAFF.

This clonotype was counted at least ten times. V gene TRBV7-2 combines with J gene TRBJ2-3; D is perhaps TRBD1 (6 bases). Germline V gives CDR1 SGHTA, CDR2 FQGNSA. CDR3 length: 17 amino acids. The V end lost 3 bases, the J end lost 3 bases, and 19 bases lay between the germline ends. In nucleotides, the CDR3 is TGTGCCAGCAGCTTTATCCCCCCAGGGGAGAGGACAGATACGCAGTATTTT. Residues: CASSFIPPGERTDTQYF.

This chain joins TRBV7-9 and TRBJ1-2; the match to TRBD1 covers 7 bases. This CDR3 spans 14 amino acids. The V gene's germline CDR1 is SEHNR and CDR2 FQNEAQ (reference sequence). V was pared by 5 bases and J by 8 bases, with 11 bases of the junction left unmatched. The CDR3, as DNA: TGTGCCAGCAGCACCGGACAGGCAAGCGGAGGCTACACCTTC. Translated: CASSTGQASGGYTF.

This clonotype was found a few times. The chain employs TRBV2 and TRBJ1-5; D remains ambiguous. V was pared by 7 bases and J by 1 base, with 8 bases between. CDR3 length equals 13 residues. Germline V CDR1 and CDR2: SNHLY, FYNNEI. The CDR3 DNA reads TGTGCCAGCATTCTAGAGAGCAATCAGCCCCAGCATTTT. It codes for CASILESNQPQHF.

The V call is TRBV30, the J call TRBJ1-1; D unresolved. With 4 bases removed from V and 4 bases from J, the gap between germline ends came to 7 bases. The CDR3 has 11 residues. CDR1 and CDR2 (germline): GTSNPN, SVGIG (reference sequence). The CDR3 bases are TGTGCCTGGACGACAAGCACTGAAGCTTTCTTT. It is translated as CAWTTSTEAFF.

This clonotype appeared many times. This rearrangement joins TRBV6-1 to TRBJ1-1, with D unresolved. The V gene's germline CDR1 is MNHNS and CDR2 SASEGT. The CDR3 totals 14 residues. V was cut by 7 bases and J by 0 bases, with 12 bases left in between. For the CDR3, the DNA is TGTGCCAGCAAGGAGGGCAGAATGAACACTGAAGCTTTCTTT. Its translation: CASKEGRMNTEAFF.

The rearrangement links TRBV18 to TRBJ2-5; D is undetermined. This CDR3 is 14 amino acids long. Germline V gives CDR1 KGHSH, CDR2 LQKENI. The V end lost 0 bases, the J end lost 1 base, and 6 bases lay between the germline ends. CDR3: CASSPPPVQETQYF. CDR3 DNA: TGTGCCAGCTCACCACCGCCAGTCCAAGAGACCCAGTACTTC.